The TCR beta chain described here comes from a study of blood T cells in healthy people across ages. Combining a sample-barcoded 5' primer with a J-beta primer mix, a second PCR ran for 7 to 11 cycles. Via MiXCR, TCRdb re-called the 5' RACE reads, giving one row per CDR3 protein. The table includes hundreds of thousands of distinct CDR3 sequences, less than 45% detected once. Germline CDR1 and CDR2: KGHSH and LQKENI. This CDR3 has 17 residues. This clonotype was sampled from an elderly man in good health. The V call is TRBV18, the J call TRBJ2-4, with 7 bases fitting TRBD1. With the DNA end fitting TRBJ2-7 better, the J assignment may be wrong. The sample was blood. The CDR3 nucleotides are TGTGCCAGCTCACGCCTAGGGACAGATAGTCCCACCTACGAGCAGTACTTC. This codes for CASSRLGTDSPTYEQYF.